In this sample, the clone carrying this T cell receptor (beta chain) turned up many times. What it binds is unknown. These data are taken from a study of neurological immune-mediated disorders. Study-wide results and caveats: HTLV-1-associated myelopathy showed the most TCR clonal expansion; multiple sclerosis the least, below healthy controls. Because no CDR3 amino acid sequences were shared across subjects by expanded clones, private repertoires were suggested in all groups.

From 15-18 subjects, every sequencing run obtained over 170 million TCR-beta sequences. TCRdb reanalysed the 5' RACE reads using MiXCR and keeps one entry per CDR3 protein. The sample holds about 49,000 distinct CDR3 sequences, 9% to 10% seen once. Time point described: longitudinal time-point 1 (baseline). This TCR came from a middle-aged woman in good health. Sequenced input: PBMCs.

The CDR3 DNA sequence: TGTGCCAGCAGCCCCGGACAGGGGGCGCGGGAGCAGTACTTC. This translates into CASSPGQGAREQYF. The rearrangement links TRBV7-2 to TRBJ2-7; 11 nucleotides match TRBD1. The CDR3 loop spans 14 amino acids. Trimming at V came to 5 bases and at J to 7 bases, leaving 7 bases not matched to a gene. The germline CDR1 and CDR2 sequences are SGHTA and FQGNSA. Variable domain in full (rest from reference TRBV7-2 and TRBJ2-7): GAGVSQSPSNKVTEKGKDVELRCDPISGHTALYWYRQSLGQGLEFLIYFQGNSAPDKSGLPSDRFSAERTGGSVSTLTIQRTQQEDSAVYLCASSPGQGAREQYFGPGTRLTVT.